These 22 T cell receptor beta chains came from one sample sequenced in a study of response to subunit inactivated influenza vaccine. TCRdb reanalysed the RT-PCR reads using MiXCR and keeps one entry per CDR3 protein. Of about 500,000 distinct CDR3 sequences in the sample, around 7.9% were seen once. The sequences come from PBMCs from blood, collected 23 to 25 months after vaccination. These TCRs come from a man between 50 and 69 years old who received an inactivated influenza vaccine.

The rearrangement joins TRBV7-9 to TRBJ1-2; D not certain. This CDR3 spans 12 amino acids. Germline loops: CDR1 SEHNR, CDR2 FQNEAQ (reference sequence). With 5 bases removed from V and 1 base from J, the gap between germline ends came to 5 bases. Written as DNA, the CDR3 is TGTGCCAGCAGCGGGGTTAACTATGGCTACACCTTC. Translated, it gives CASSGVNYGYTF.

The table lists this clonotype with many counts. The V gene is TRBV25-1, the J gene TRBJ1-6, with D maybe TRBD1 (5 bases). The germline gives CDR1 MGHDK, CDR2 SYGVNS. The CDR3 length is 15 residues. V dropped 4 bases and J dropped 9 bases, with 16 bases sitting between them. Written as DNA, the CDR3 is TGTGCCAGCAGTGCCCCGGCAGGGTCTTCTTCACCCCTCCACTTT. Encoded protein: CASSAPAGSSSPLHF.

This clonotype appeared many times. CDR3 sequence reads: CASSSPGGPDQPQHF. The CDR3 coding sequence is TGTGCCAGCAGTTCTCCCGGGGGGCCTGATCAGCCCCAGCATTTT. The chain uses TRBV28 and TRBJ1-5; the D gene is possibly TRBD1 (6 bases). Trimming removed 4 bases at V and 5 bases at J, with 15 bases between. This CDR3 is 15 amino acids long. Germline CDR1 is MDHEN and CDR2 is SYDVKM.

Many counts were recorded for this clonotype. The V call is TRBV9, the J call TRBJ2-7; 10 bases fit TRBD2. This CDR3 contains 14 residues. After removal of 0 bases from V and 5 bases from J, the junction contained 2 bases not matched to a gene. The germline gives CDR1 SGDLS, CDR2 YYNGEE. CDR3 in DNA: TGTGCCAGCAGCGTAGGGCTAGCGGGAGACGAGCAGTACTTC. This encodes CASSVGLAGDEQYF. Variable domain in full (rest from reference TRBV9 and TRBJ2-7): DSGVTQTPKHLITATGQRVTLRCSPRSGDLSVYWYQQSLDQGLQFLIQYYNGEERAKGNILERFSAQQFPDLHSELNLSSLELGDSALYFCASSVGLAGDEQYFGPGTRLTVT.

This clonotype was detected many times. This sequence joins TRBV12-3 or TRBV12-4 and TRBJ1-1; 10 positions agree with TRBD1. This CDR3 has 14 residues. The junction had 4 bases not matched to a gene; V was cut back by 4 bases and J by 5 bases. The CDR3 sequence is CASSSGQGTTEAFF. For the CDR3, the DNA is TGTGCCAGCAGTTCGGGACAGGGGACGACTGAAGCTTTCTTT.

This chain connects TRBV28 to TRBJ2-4; possibly TRBD1 for D (6 bases). V lost 5 bases and J 0 bases, leaving 17 bases between the germline ends. Germline CDR1 MDHEN, CDR2 SYDVKM. The CDR3 has 17 amino acids. The CDR3 nucleotides are TGTGCCAGCAGTCTCCTCAGGGGAGCCCTAGCCAAAAACATTCAGTACTTC. Translating gives CASSLLRGALAKNIQYF.

V gene TRBV28 combines with J gene TRBJ2-7, with D possibly being TRBD2 (5 bases). This CDR3 is built from 16 residues. The germline CDR1 and CDR2 sequences are MDHEN and SYDVKM. V lost 5 bases to trimming and J lost 6 bases, with 23 bases between them. The CDR3, as DNA: TGTGCCAGCAGTCCCCAAGTCGGGCGTCTACGGGGCGAGCAGTACTTC. Protein sequence: CASSPQVGRLRGEQYF. The variable domain in full, with the rest retrieved from reference TRBV28 and TRBJ2-7, is DVKVTQSSRYLVKRTGEKVFLECVQDMDHENMFWYRQDPGLGLRLIYFSYDVKMKEKGDIPEGYSVSREKKERFSLILESASTNQTSMYLCASSPQVGRLRGEQYFGPGTRLTVT.

For this clonotype: This could be a read error, since a much larger clone is one nucleotide away. V and J are TRBV7-8 and TRBJ1-1, with a tentative D call TRBD1 (6 bases). The V gene lost 4 bases and the J gene lost 4 bases, with 10 bases spanning the gap. Germline values: CDR1 SGHVS, CDR2 FQNEAQ. The CDR3 spans 13 residues. DNA of the CDR3: TGTGCCAGCAGCTCGGGCAGGGGCACTGAAGCTTTCTTT. Residues: CASSSGRGTEAFF.

This clonotype came up many times. The rearrangement uses TRBV7-2 and TRBJ2-5, with D uncertain. With 2 bases removed from V and 5 bases from J, the gap between germline ends came to 9 bases. Germline CDR1 is SGHTA and CDR2 is FQGNSA. This CDR3 has 13 residues. The CDR3 protein is CASSLRVGETQYF. DNA of the CDR3: TGTGCCAGCAGCTTACGGGTTGGGGAGACCCAGTACTTC.

This clonotype showed up just once. The chain recombines TRBV4-1 with TRBJ2-1, with D perhaps assigned TRBD1 or TRBD2 (6 bases each). Germline values: CDR1 MGHRA, CDR2 YSYEKL. The CDR3 has 15 residues. Between the trimmed V and J ends, which lost 3 bases and 8 bases, there was a span of 17 bases. CDR3 DNA sequence: TGCGCCAGCAGCCACGGACCGGGGGCTCGCGATGAGCAGTTCTTC. Its protein product is CASSHGPGARDEQFF.

Only a few counts were recorded for this clonotype. The chain joins TRBV3-1 to TRBJ2-7, with 8 bases identical to TRBD1. Germline V gene lookup returns CDR1 LGHDT and CDR2 YNNKEL (reference sequence). This CDR3 has 15 residues. V trimming: 4 bases; J trimming: 0 bases; junction bases outside the gene matches: 5. DNA of the CDR3: TGTGCCAGCAGCCGGACAGGGTCTAGCTCCTACGAGCAGTACTTC. Amino acids: CASSRTGSSSYEQYF.

This clonotype was seen repeatedly, ten times or more. CDR3 residues: CASSQGDRGGADTQYF. CDR3 in DNA: TGTGCCAGCAGCCAAGGCGACAGGGGGGGAGCAGATACGCAGTATTTT. This chain connects TRBV4-2 to TRBJ2-3, with 9 bases that match TRBD1. Germline V CDR1 and CDR2: LGHNA, YNFKEQ. V shed 1 base and J 4 bases; nucleotides not matched to a gene: 6. The CDR3 has 16 residues.

The sample holds many counts of this clonotype. The chain employs TRBV4-2 and TRBJ2-7; 10 bases are shared with TRBD2. Trimming removed 3 bases from V and 4 bases from J; junction bases left unmatched: 15. Germline V gene lookup returns CDR1 LGHNA and CDR2 YNFKEQ. The CDR3 runs to 18 residues. The CDR3 spells CASSHRRTSGEKAYEQYF. The DNA of the CDR3 is TGTGCCAGCAGCCACCGAAGGACTAGCGGAGAAAAAGCGTACGAGCAGTACTTC.

This clonotype was seen many times. The rearrangement joins TRBV20-1 to TRBJ2-7, with no clear D. The V end was cut by 3 bases, the J end by 2 bases, with 2 bases between. This CDR3 comprises 10 residues. From germline, CDR1 is DFQATT and CDR2 SNEGSKA (reference sequence). CDR3 nucleotide sequence: TGCAGTGCTAGTCCCTACGAGCAGTACTTC. Its translation is CSASPYEQYF.

This rearrangement joins TRBV29-1 to TRBJ2-3, with 9 positions matching TRBD1. V dropped 3 bases and J dropped 2; count of bases not matched to a gene: 12. Germline V gene lookup returns CDR1 SQVTM and CDR2 ANQGSEA. The CDR3 is made up of 17 amino acids. The CDR3 coding sequence is TGCAGCGTTGACAGGACAGGGGATCGAGGGTCCACAGATACGCAGTATTTT. This translates into CSVDRTGDRGSTDTQYF.

This clonotype was seen repeatedly, ten times or more. V usage is TRBV14 and J usage is TRBJ2-7; D call uncertain. V gave up 2 bases and J gave up 4 bases, with 3 bases separating them. This CDR3 region has 11 residues. Per germline, CDR1 SGHDN and CDR2 FVKESK. The CDR3, as DNA: TGTGCCAGCAGCCAATTTTACGAGCAGTACTTC. This translates into CASSQFYEQYF.

This chain connects TRBV7-2 to TRBJ2-5; no definite D call. CDR3 length: 14 residues. V lost 1 base and J 3 bases, leaving 9 bases between the germline ends. Germline V gene lookup returns CDR1 SGHTA and CDR2 FQGNSA. The CDR3 DNA sequence: TGTGCCAGCAGCTTAGTAACCAACAAAGAGACCCAGTACTTC. Protein sequence: CASSLVTNKETQYF.

The CDR3, as DNA: TGCGCCAGCAGCCAAGATTTATTGGGGATGGGGATCTACGAGCAGTACTTC. Protein product: CASSQDLLGMGIYEQYF. The chain links TRBV4-3 to TRBJ2-7; no clear D gene. CDR1 is LGHNA, CDR2 YSLEER, per germline. The ends were cut back, 0 bases at V and 3 bases at J, with 18 bases in the middle. There are 17 residues in the CDR3.

There are many counts of this clonotype. The chain couples TRBV20-1 to TRBJ1-2; D remains ambiguous. This CDR3 contains 12 residues. Germline CDR1 DFQATT, CDR2 SNEGSKA (reference sequence). The ends were cut back, 6 bases at V and 13 bases at J, with 21 bases in the middle. In DNA form, the CDR3 reads TGCAGTGCCATGGGAGTCCAAGGGTCCGCCACCTTC. Its translation: CSAMGVQGSATF.

This clonotype was seen repeatedly, ten times or more. The chain combines TRBV11-2 with TRBJ1-1; perhaps TRBD1 as D (6 bases). Germline V CDR1 and CDR2: SGHAT, FQNNGV. V shed 4 bases and J shed 1 base, with 10 bases lying between them. This CDR3 contains 14 residues. The CDR3 here is CASSSTGKNTEAFF. Written as DNA, the CDR3 is TGTGCCAGCAGCTCGACAGGAAAGAACACTGAAGCTTTCTTT.

The chain combines TRBV29-1 with TRBJ2-2; 11 bases are a match to TRBD1. Germline V lookup: CDR1 SQVTM, CDR2 ANQGSEA. This CDR3 is 13 amino acids long. Trimming cost V 4 bases and J 5 bases; bases outside gene matches: 0. The CDR3 DNA reads TGCAGCGTTGGGGACAGGGGGACCGGGGAGCTGTTTTTT. Translating it yields CSVGDRGTGELFF.

There are many counts of this clonotype. This rearrangement joins TRBV7-8 to TRBJ2-3; 9 nucleotides agree with TRBD2. Germline-derived CDR1 and CDR2 are SGHVS and FQNEAQ. Losses at the gene ends were 5 bases for V and 7 bases for J; bases not matched to a gene: 10. There are 15 residues in the CDR3. The CDR3 loop is CASSPRGRALNTQYF. CDR3 nucleotide sequence: TGTGCCAGCAGCCCGCGCGGGAGGGCCCTGAATACGCAGTATTTT.